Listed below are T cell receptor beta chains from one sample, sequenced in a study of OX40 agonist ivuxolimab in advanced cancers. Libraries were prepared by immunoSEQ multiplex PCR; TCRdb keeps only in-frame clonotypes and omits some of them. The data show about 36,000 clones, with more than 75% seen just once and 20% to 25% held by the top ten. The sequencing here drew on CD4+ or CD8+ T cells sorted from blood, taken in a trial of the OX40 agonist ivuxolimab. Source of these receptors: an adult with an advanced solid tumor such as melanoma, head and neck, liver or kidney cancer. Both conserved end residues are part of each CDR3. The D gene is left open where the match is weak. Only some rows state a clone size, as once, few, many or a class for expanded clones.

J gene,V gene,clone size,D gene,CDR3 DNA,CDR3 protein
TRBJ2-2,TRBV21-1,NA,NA,TGTGCCAGCAGCAGGGGGCGGAGGCCGGGCACCGGGGAGCTGTTTTTT,CASSRGRRPGTGELFF
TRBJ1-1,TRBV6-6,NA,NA,TGTGCCAGCAGTTACTCGATGGTGAACACTGAAGCTTTCTTT,CASSYSMVNTEAFF
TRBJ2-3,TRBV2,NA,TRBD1,TGTGCCATTAACAGGGGATTTCCAGATACGCAGTATTTT,CAINRGFPDTQYF
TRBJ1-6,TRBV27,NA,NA,TGTGCCAGCAGTATTGAGAACAGGGCTAATTCACCCCTCCACTTT,CASSIENRANSPLHF
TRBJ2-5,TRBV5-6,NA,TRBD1,TGTGCCAGCAGCTTGGTAGGGGGCCGGGAGACCCAGTACTTC,CASSLVGGRETQYF
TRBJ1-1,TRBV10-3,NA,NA,TGTGCCAGCAGAAAGACAGGGAACACTGAAGCTTTCTTT,CASRKTGNTEAFF
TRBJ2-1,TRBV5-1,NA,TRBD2,TGCGCCAGCAGCCTCGAAGGAGCGGGAAATGAGCAGTTCTTC,CASSLEGAGNEQFF
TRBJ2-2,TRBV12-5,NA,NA,TGTGCTAGTGTCCGGGAAACCGGGGAGCTGTTTTTT,CASVRETGELFF
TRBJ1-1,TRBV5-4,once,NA,TGTGCCAGCAGAGACAGGATGAACACTGAAGCTTTCTTT,CASRDRMNTEAFF
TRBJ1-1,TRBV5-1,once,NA,TGCGCCAGCAGCTTTCTGAACACTGAAGCTTTCTTT,CASSFLNTEAFF
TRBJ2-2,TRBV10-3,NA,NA,TGTGCCATCGGGGCAGGGGAATTCACCGGGGAGCTGTTTTTT,CAIGAGEFTGELFF
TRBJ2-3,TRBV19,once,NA,TGTGCCAGTACTCCATTCGCCCGGGGTATAACAGATACGCAGTATTTT,CASTPFARGITDTQYF
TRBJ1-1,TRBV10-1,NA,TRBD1,TGCGCCAGCAGTGAGTCCCCGGGACAGGGCACTGAAGCTTTCTTT,CASSESPGQGTEAFF
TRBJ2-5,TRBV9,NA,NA,TGTGCCAGCAGCGTAGGTCCGGAGACCCAGTACTTC,CASSVGPETQYF
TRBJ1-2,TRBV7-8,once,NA,TGTGCCAGCAGCTTAGCGTATCGACGGCTCTATGGCTACACCTTC,CASSLAYRRLYGYTF
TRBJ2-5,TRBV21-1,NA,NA,TGTGCCAGCAGCAAAAAAAGGCCAGGGGGGGAGACCCAGTACTTC,CASSKKRPGGETQYF
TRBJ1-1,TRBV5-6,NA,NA,TGTGCCAGCAGCTTTCTGGGGACTGAAGCTTTCTTT,CASSFLGTEAFF
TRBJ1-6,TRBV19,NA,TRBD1,TGTGCCAGTAGTATAGGGGACAGTCGACATTCACCCCTCCACTTT,CASSIGDSRHSPLHF
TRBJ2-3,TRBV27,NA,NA,TGTGCCAGCAGTTTAAGGCCTTTGGAACCGATCACAGATACGCAGTATTTT,CASSLRPLEPITDTQYF
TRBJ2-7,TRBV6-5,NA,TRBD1,TGTGCCATCAAGGCCGGGACAGGGGGCTTTAAGCAGTACTTC,CAIKAGTGGFKQYF
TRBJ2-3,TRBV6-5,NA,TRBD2,TGTGCCAGCAGAGCAACTAGCGGGGGCACAGATACGCAGTATTTT,CASRATSGGTDTQYF
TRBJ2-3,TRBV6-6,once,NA,TGTGCCAGCACCGACGGGGGAGGCACAGATACGCAGTATTTT,CASTDGGGTDTQYF
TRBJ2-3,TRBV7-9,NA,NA,TGTGCCAGCAGCCCGGGACGTTTGAGCACAGATACGCAGTATTTT,CASSPGRLSTDTQYF
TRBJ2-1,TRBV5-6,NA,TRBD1,TGTGCCAGCAGCTCGGGACAGCCGTACAATGAGCAGTTCTTC,CASSSGQPYNEQFF
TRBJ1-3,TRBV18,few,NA,TGTGCCAGCTCACCGCCACTACCGGGACTCTCTGGAAACACCATATATTTT,CASSPPLPGLSGNTIYF
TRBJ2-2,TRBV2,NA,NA,TGTGCCAGCAGTGGGGAGAGGGTACGGTCCGGGGAGCTGTTTTTT,CASSGERVRSGELFF
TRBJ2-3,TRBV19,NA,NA,TGTGCCAGTAGTGGGAGCGGTTTTAGCACAGATACGCAGTATTTT,CASSGSGFSTDTQYF
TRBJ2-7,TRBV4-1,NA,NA,TGCGCCAGCAGTTGGAACCCGACCTACGAGCAGTACTTC,CASSWNPTYEQYF
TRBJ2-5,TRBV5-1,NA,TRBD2,TGCGCCAGCAGCTTGGTCGCTAGCGGATACCAAGAGACCCAGTACTTC,CASSLVASGYQETQYF
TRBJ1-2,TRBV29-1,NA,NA,TGCAGCGTTACAACAGGGCTACTTCCCTCTAACTATGGCTACACCTTC,CSVTTGLLPSNYGYTF
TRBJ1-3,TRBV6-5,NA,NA,TGTGCCAGCAGCGTGACTTATAACTCTGGAAACACCATATATTTT,CASSVTYNSGNTIYF
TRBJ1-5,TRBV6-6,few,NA,TGTGCCAGCACGCGAAGCAATCAGCCCCAGCATTTT,CASTRSNQPQHF
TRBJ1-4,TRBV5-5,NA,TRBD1,TGTGCCAGCAGCTCCCCCTGGGGGACAGGAAGTGAAAAACTGTTTTTT,CASSSPWGTGSEKLFF
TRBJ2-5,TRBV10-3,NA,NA,TGTGCCATCAGTGAAAACTTAAAGGAGACCCAGTACTTC,CAISENLKETQYF
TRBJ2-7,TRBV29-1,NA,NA,TGCAGCGCGACGGGACCGGGGACCTACGAGCAGTACTTC,CSATGPGTYEQYF
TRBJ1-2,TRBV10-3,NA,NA,TGTGCCATCAGCCCAGGGTTGGATGGCTACACCTTC,CAISPGLDGYTF